Following are 18 T cell receptor beta chains from one sample sequenced in a study of blood T cell repertoires in COVID-19. Clones were read by immunoSEQ multiplex PCR, and TCRdb kept only the in-frame ones, dropping some. Here the sample spans a few hundred thousand clones, around 89% being singletons. The sample taken for sequencing was peripheral blood. The source is a woman aged 60-75 years with COVID-19, enrolled during active disease.

The chain is built from TRBV2 and TRBJ2-1; a weak D match, TRBD2 (5 bases). CDR3 length equals 16 residues. Germline CDR1 is SNHLY and CDR2 is FYNNEI. Between the trimmed V and J ends, which lost 6 bases and 2 bases, there was a span of 17 bases. CDR3 nucleotide sequence: TGTGCCAGCAGAGACGTTGGAGGAGCCCCCTACAATGAGCAGTTCTTC. Translated: CASRDVGGAPYNEQFF.

CDR3 coding DNA: TGTGCTAGTGGTTTGGTTGCGTGGAGGAATGAGCAGTTCTTC. Protein product: CASGLVAWRNEQFF. The J gene is TRBJ2-1, the V gene TRBV12-5, with D tentatively TRBD2 (5 bases). The germline V gene has CDR1 LGHNT and CDR2 FRNRAP. The CDR3 has 14 amino acids. The ends were cut back, 0 bases at V and 7 bases at J, with 10 bases in the middle.

The rearrangement joins TRBV5-5 to TRBJ2-5; 8 positions agree with TRBD2. Germline CDR1 reads SGHKS; CDR2 reads YYEKEE (reference sequence). The CDR3 totals 14 residues. With V trimmed by 7 bases and J by 0 bases, 5 bases remained unmatched. In DNA, the CDR3 is TGTGCCAGCTGCCCGGGGGGGGACCAAGAGACCCAGTACTTC. It codes for CASCPGGDQETQYF.

The chain is built from TRBV7-9 and TRBJ1-5; D is possibly TRBD1 (5 bases). The CDR3 has 14 residues. With 6 bases removed from V and 2 bases from J, the gap between germline ends came to 11 bases. The V gene's germline CDR1 is SEHNR and CDR2 FQNEAQ (reference sequence). The CDR3 region is CASSRGQGNQPQHF. DNA of the CDR3: TGTGCCAGCAGTCGAGGACAAGGCAATCAGCCCCAGCATTTT.

Here the CDR3 reads CSVAEFQETQYF. The CDR3 DNA reads as TGCAGCGTTGCGGAGTTTCAAGAGACCCAGTACTTC. This chain joins TRBV29-1 and TRBJ2-5; D remains ambiguous. The CDR3 has 12 amino acids. Trimming stripped 4 bases from V and 2 bases from J, with 8 bases between. Germline lookup yields CDR1 SQVTM and CDR2 ANQGSEA. The full variable domain, rest sourced from reference TRBV29-1 and TRBJ2-5, is SAVISQKPSRDICQRGTSLTIQCQVDSQVTMMFWYRQQPGQSLTLIATANQGSEATYESGFVIDKFPISRPNLTFSTLTVSNMSPEDSSIYLCSVAEFQETQYFGPGTRLLVL.

The chain employs TRBV5-6 and TRBJ1-2; 10 bases align to TRBD1. Germline CDR1 SGHDT, CDR2 YYEEEE. The CDR3 has 16 amino acids. J lost 2 bases, V lost 4 bases, and 8 bases had no gene match. CDR3 loop: CASSAGTGAFNYGYTF. The CDR3 DNA reads as TGTGCCAGCAGCGCCGGGACAGGGGCATTCAACTATGGCTACACCTTC.

The chain has TRBV6-5 and TRBJ2-2; TRBD1 aligns across 7 bases. Unmatched junction bases numbered 11, after V lost 7 bases and J lost 6 bases. Germline-derived CDR1 and CDR2 are MNHEY and SVGAGI. This CDR3 has 15 amino acids. The CDR3 loop reads CASTQGQPRPGELFF. The CDR3 DNA follows: TGTGCCAGCACCCAGGGACAGCCTCGCCCCGGGGAGCTGTTTTTT.

The V gene is TRBV12-5, the J gene TRBJ2-1; 9 bases are a match to TRBD1. The CDR3 extends over 16 amino acids. Germline values: CDR1 LGHNT, CDR2 FRNRAP. V shed 5 bases and J 7 bases; nucleotides not matched to a gene: 12. The CDR3 region has the DNA TGTGCTAGTGGTCCCACCGGGACAGGGAGCCTAAATGAGCAGTTCTTC. Amino acid sequence: CASGPTGTGSLNEQFF.

This clone was counted a single time. V is TRBV5-1 and J is TRBJ2-1, with TRBD2 matching 11 bases. J gave up 8 bases and V 4 bases, and 5 bases lay outside the gene matches. Per germline, CDR1 SGHRS and CDR2 YFSETQ. The CDR3 sequence is 14 residues long. The CDR3 nucleotides are TGCGCCAGCAGCCCTGGGACTAGCGGAGATGAGCAGTTCTTC. It translates to CASSPGTSGDEQFF.

V usage is TRBV6-1 and J usage is TRBJ1-5; 12 nucleotides match TRBD1. V trimming: 2 bases; J trimming: 0 bases; junction bases outside the gene matches: 8. Germline V CDR1 and CDR2: MNHNS, SASEGT. This CDR3 has 19 amino acids. The CDR3: CASSERGQGAQNSNQPQHF. CDR3 in DNA: TGTGCCAGCAGTGAACGGGGACAGGGGGCCCAAAATAGCAATCAGCCCCAGCATTTT.

The CDR3 loop reads CAWSSGDYGYTF. DNA for the CDR3: TGTGCCTGGAGTTCGGGTGACTATGGCTACACCTTC. This chain uses TRBV30 with TRBJ1-2, with D unclear. Germline values: CDR1 GTSNPN, CDR2 SVGIG (reference sequence). V lost 2 bases, J lost 3 bases, and 7 bases lay in between. The CDR3 is 12 residues long.

The gene calls are TRBV7-2 and TRBJ1-6; D possibly corresponds to TRBD1 (5 bases). The length of the CDR3 is 14 residues. Germline-derived CDR1 and CDR2 are SGHTA and FQGNSA. The germline V and J ends were trimmed by 5 bases and 7 bases, with 12 bases remaining between them. The CDR3 region is CASSTAGTNSPLHF. CDR3 bases: TGTGCCAGCAGCACGGCGGGGACGAATTCACCCCTCCACTTT.

The rearrangement joins TRBV7-9 to TRBJ1-4, with a tentative D call TRBD1 (6 bases). In germline, CDR1 is SEHNR, CDR2 FQNEAQ (reference sequence). V was shortened by 6 bases and J by 8 bases, with 16 bases between the two germline ends. The length of the CDR3 is 14 residues. The CDR3 loop reads CASRTGGLGEKLFF. CDR3 nucleotide sequence: TGTGCCAGCAGGACCGGGGGGCTAGGAGAAAAACTGTTTTTT. The whole variable domain, remainder taken from reference TRBV7-9 and TRBJ1-4, is DTGVSQNPRHKITKRGQNVTFRCDPISEHNRLYWYRQTLGQGPEFLTYFQNEAQLEKSRLLSDRFSAERPKGSFSTLEIQRTEQGDSAMYLCASRTGGLGEKLFFGSGTQLSVL.

This clone was detected only once. This sequence joins TRBV9 and TRBJ2-2; D might be TRBD2 (6 bases). In germline, CDR1 is SGDLS, CDR2 YYNGEE. The V gene lost 4 bases and the J gene lost 5 bases, with 18 bases spanning the gap. This CDR3 is 16 amino acids long. DNA of the CDR3: TGTGCCAGCAGCCCAAGTGGGCGGGGTGGGACCGGGGAGCTGTTTTTT. Translating gives CASSPSGRGGTGELFF.

The V call is TRBV7-6, the J call TRBJ2-1; 7 positions match TRBD2. The trim removed 2 bases at V and 6 bases at J, leaving 10 bases unmatched. Germline CDR1 and CDR2: SGHVS and FNYEAQ. CDR3 length: 16 residues. CDR3 amino acids: CASSLIGRSAGNEQFF. The CDR3 DNA follows: TGTGCCAGCAGCTTAATCGGGAGGTCGGCTGGCAATGAGCAGTTCTTC.

The chain carries TRBV6-5 and TRBJ2-1; 7 bases agree with TRBD2. CDR1 and CDR2 (germline): MNHEY, SVGAGI. Trimming cost V 2 bases and J 0 bases; bases outside gene matches: 4. The CDR3 has 16 amino acids. The CDR3, as DNA: TGTGCCAGCAGTTACCACGGGACTAACTCCTACAATGAGCAGTTCTTC. Residues: CASSYHGTNSYNEQFF.

The chain uses TRBV18 and TRBJ2-4; D call uncertain. Germline assignment: CDR1 KGHSH and CDR2 LQKENI. V lost 3 bases and J 1 base, leaving 13 bases between the germline ends. This CDR3 has 16 amino acids. For the CDR3, the DNA is TGTGCCAGCTCACCTCAGGCCGGTGGGGCCAAAAACATTCAGTACTTC. Translating it yields CASSPQAGGAKNIQYF.

The gene calls are TRBV10-3 and TRBJ1-6; 8 bases line up with TRBD1. V gave up 3 bases and J gave up 6 bases; unmatched junction bases: 10. Germline CDR1 ENHRY, CDR2 SYGVKD. The CDR3 runs to 17 residues. The CDR3 bases are TGTGCCATCAGTGACCCTGGACAGGGTGGGTCTAATTCACCCCTCCACTTT. It specifies CAISDPGQGGSNSPLHF.